The 31 T cell receptor beta chains reported below all come from one sample, sequenced in a study of naive and memory T cell subsets. Overall study results and limits: Especially in CD8 cells, naive repertoires contained a few larger clonotypes, possibly CD45RA-re-expressing memory cells.

The antigens these receptors bind are not known. Both TRBC1 and TRBC2 were covered by a beta constant-region primer of two equimolar oligonucleotides. Four rounds of PCR amplified the ligated cDNA using nested alpha and beta constant-region primers plus SP2. TCRdb re-called the UMI-ligation and nested PCR reads with MiXCR, one entry per CDR3 protein. The data show about 140,000 distinct CDR3 sequences, approximately 21% seen once. Sequencing input: naive CD8+ T cells from blood. Receptors originate from a human donor in good health.

V usage is TRBV9 and J usage is TRBJ2-2, with 7 bases aligning to TRBD2. Germline loops: CDR1 SGDLS, CDR2 YYNGEE. The V and J ends lost 7 bases and 4 bases, in that order; junction bases with no gene match: 16. The CDR3 covers 17 residues. The CDR3 bases are TGTGCCAGCTCCCCCGAAGGGAGGGGAGAACCCACCGGGGAGCTGTTTTTT. The encoded protein is CASSPEGRGEPTGELFF.

This clonotype was seen more than once but under ten times. V is TRBV7-2 and J is TRBJ1-1, with a weak D call TRBD1 (5 bases). This CDR3 contains 16 residues. Between the trimmed V and J ends, which lost 1 base and 4 bases, there was a span of 16 bases. Looked up from germline, CDR1 is SGHTA and CDR2 is FQGNSA. In nucleotides, the CDR3 is TGTGCCAGCAGCTTAGTAGGGGAGGGCAGAAGCACTGAAGCTTTCTTT. Translated: CASSLVGEGRSTEAFF.

This clonotype came up a few times. This chain uses TRBV7-6 with TRBJ2-1; unclear D gene. In germline, CDR1 is SGHVS, CDR2 FNYEAQ. This CDR3 region has 15 residues. V was clipped by 5 bases and J by 1 base, with 12 bases between them. CDR3 region: CASSRGDGSYNEQFF. CDR3 DNA: TGTGCCAGCAGCCGCGGTGACGGTTCCTACAATGAGCAGTTCTTC.

This clonotype was counted ten times or more. The chain recombines TRBV10-3 with TRBJ2-7; D unclear. Looked up from germline, CDR1 is ENHRY and CDR2 is SYGVKD. Deletions cut 2 bases from V and 3 bases from J, with 2 bases between. The CDR3 has 11 residues. DNA for the CDR3: TGTGCCATCAGTGAGGGCTACGAGCAGTACTTC. Its translation: CAISEGYEQYF.

This clonotype was counted a few times. The chain has TRBV27 and TRBJ2-3; 7 bases agree with TRBD2. V lost 5 bases and J lost 5; bases outside the gene matches: 13. CDR1 and CDR2 (germline): MNHEY, SMNVEV (reference sequence). CDR3 length: 16 residues. The CDR3 loop reads CASSLLSGRELDTQYF. As DNA, the CDR3 is TGTGCCAGCAGTCTTCTTAGCGGGCGGGAGTTAGATACGCAGTATTTT.

The chain has TRBV28 and TRBJ2-7; TRBD2 might be the D (5 bases). Deletions cut 4 bases from V and 0 bases from J, with 13 bases between. The germline gives CDR1 MDHEN, CDR2 SYDVKM. The CDR3 spans 15 residues. CDR3 coding DNA: TGTGCCAGCAGTTCCCTGAGGGTTCACTCCTACGAGCAGTACTTC. This gives the protein CASSSLRVHSYEQYF.

This clonotype has a count of ten or more. The chain links TRBV19 to TRBJ2-7; 7 positions agree with TRBD1. Germline V lookup: CDR1 LNHDA, CDR2 SQIVND (reference sequence). V shed 5 bases and J 2 bases; nucleotides not matched to a gene: 6. The CDR3 is 14 amino acids. The CDR3 reads CASSYRDSTYEQYF. The CDR3 DNA is TGTGCCAGTAGTTACCGGGACAGCACCTACGAGCAGTACTTC.

The CDR3 loop is CASRGTAAYEQYF. The CDR3 region has the DNA TGTGCCAGCCGAGGGACAGCAGCCTACGAGCAGTACTTC. The rearrangement links TRBV2 to TRBJ2-7, with 7 bases matching TRBD1. Germline-derived CDR1 and CDR2 are SNHLY and FYNNEI. The V gene end was trimmed by 8 bases and the J gene end by 2 bases; junction bases not matched to a gene: 6. CDR3 length: 13 residues.

The chain couples TRBV24-1 to TRBJ2-2; D ambiguous. In germline, CDR1 is KGHDR, CDR2 SFDVKD. The CDR3 length is 15 residues. Trimming took 4 bases from V and 6 from J, leaving 14 bases between them. CDR3 protein: CATSDVGNSAGELFF. The CDR3 DNA is TGTGCCACCAGTGACGTGGGGAACTCGGCCGGGGAGCTGTTTTTT.

This rearrangement joins TRBV20-1 to TRBJ2-7; TRBD1 matches at 8 bases. The CDR3 sequence is 16 residues long. CDR1 is DFQATT, CDR2 SNEGSKA, per germline (reference sequence). Germline trimming cut 0 bases from V and 3 bases from J; bases unmatched to any gene: 10. CDR3 sequence: CSAREKGQVLYYEQYF. The CDR3 DNA is TGCAGTGCTAGAGAAAAGGGACAGGTCCTTTACTACGAGCAGTACTTC.

A few counts support this clonotype. V and J are TRBV20-1 and TRBJ2-5; D may be TRBD1 or TRBD2 (5 bases each). The CDR3 contains 15 residues. Germline V gene sequence: CDR1 DFQATT, CDR2 SNEGSKA (reference sequence). V was shortened by 6 bases and J by 1 base, with 18 bases between the two germline ends. The CDR3 sequence is CSASEGRRGQETQYF. CDR3 coding DNA: TGCAGTGCCAGTGAGGGGCGTAGAGGCCAAGAGACCCAGTACTTC.

This rearrangement joins TRBV6-5 to TRBJ1-5; no firm D call. This CDR3 contains 15 residues. Trimming cost V 2 bases and J 1 base, with 9 bases left between them. Germline CDR1 and CDR2: MNHEY and SVGAGI. This chain's CDR3 is CASSYGRGSNQPQHF. In DNA, the CDR3 is TGTGCCAGCAGTTACGGTCGGGGAAGCAATCAGCCCCAGCATTTT.

This clonotype occurred a few times. The chain employs TRBV29-1 and TRBJ2-2; the D is unclear. CDR3 length: 13 amino acids. With 4 bases removed from V and 0 bases from J, the gap between germline ends came to 6 bases. Germline V lookup: CDR1 SQVTM, CDR2 ANQGSEA. CDR3 nucleotides: TGCAGCGTTGGATCAGCGAACACCGGGGAGCTGTTTTTT. It translates to CSVGSANTGELFF.

This clonotype was counted only a few times. The gene calls are TRBV6-2 or TRBV6-3 and TRBJ1-5, with no clear D. Trimming stripped 5 bases from V and 3 bases from J, with 14 bases between. CDR1 is MNHEY and CDR2 is SVGEGT in the germline V gene. This CDR3 contains 15 residues. Here the CDR3 reads CASSHPTVYNQPQHF. The CDR3 DNA reads as TGTGCCAGCAGTCACCCGACGGTCTACAATCAGCCCCAGCATTTT.

The V gene is TRBV6-6, the J gene TRBJ1-1; a weak D match, TRBD1 (6 bases). V gave up 3 bases and J gave up 6 bases, with 8 bases separating them. CDR3 size: 12 residues. Germline values: CDR1 MNHNY, CDR2 SVGAGI (reference sequence). The CDR3 coding sequence is TGTGCCAGCAGTTATCAGGGGCCTGAAGCTTTCTTT. It codes for CASSYQGPEAFF.

The chain combines TRBV12-3 or TRBV12-4 with TRBJ2-1; D not certain. V lost 6 bases, J lost 9 bases, and 15 bases lay in between. CDR3 length: 13 residues. For the CDR3, the DNA is TGTGCCAGCAGCCGCCCAAGCGCAAGTGAGCAGTTCTTC. As protein: CASSRPSASEQFF.

This clonotype was seen a handful of times. The chain recombines TRBV3-1 with TRBJ2-7, with 9 bases identical to TRBD2. The junction had 4 bases not matched to a gene; V was cut back by 0 bases and J by 4 bases. Germline CDR1 LGHDT, CDR2 YNNKEL (reference sequence). This CDR3 contains 15 residues. The CDR3 nucleotides read TGTGCCAGCAGCCAAGATCCCGCGGGAGGGTACGAGCAGTACTTC. Protein product: CASSQDPAGGYEQYF.

The rearrangement links TRBV3-1 to TRBJ2-1, with no clear D. Germline V gene lookup returns CDR1 LGHDT and CDR2 YNNKEL (reference sequence). Trimming shortened V by 0 bases and J by 0 bases, and 9 bases separated the two germline ends. CDR3 length: 16 amino acids. CDR3 nucleotides: TGTGCCAGCAGCCAAGATGCCGTAAGCTCCTACAATGAGCAGTTCTTC. The encoded protein is CASSQDAVSSYNEQFF.

There are a few counts of this clonotype. This rearrangement joins TRBV7-8 to TRBJ2-5; no clear D gene. CDR3 length: 15 residues. V was shortened by 4 bases and J by 1 base, with 13 bases between the two germline ends. Germline V gene lookup returns CDR1 SGHVS and CDR2 FQNEAQ. The CDR3 here is CASSSPKGGQETQYF. As DNA, the CDR3 is TGTGCCAGCAGCTCACCGAAGGGCGGCCAAGAGACCCAGTACTTC.

J is TRBJ2-2 and V is TRBV29-1; D might be TRBD2 (6 bases). The CDR3 has 16 residues. V was clipped by 2 bases and J by 0 bases, with 13 bases between them. CDR1 and CDR2 (germline): SQVTM, ANQGSEA. The CDR3 region is CSVETWAGPNTGELFF. CDR3 in DNA: TGCAGCGTTGAAACCTGGGCGGGACCGAACACCGGGGAGCTGTTTTTT.

The rearrangement joins TRBV15 to TRBJ2-2, with D possibly TRBD1 on 6 matching bases. CDR3 length: 15 residues. Deletions cut 5 bases from V and 1 base from J, with 11 bases between. Germline CDR1 LNHNV, CDR2 YYDKDF (reference sequence). In nucleotides, the CDR3 is TGTGCCACCAGCGTTAAGGGACAGAACACCGGGGAGCTGTTTTTT. Its translation: CATSVKGQNTGELFF.

V gene TRBV12-3 or TRBV12-4 combines with J gene TRBJ1-1; D not resolved. The CDR3 runs 10 residues. V lost 3 bases to trimming and J lost 8 bases, with 4 bases between them. The CDR3 DNA reads TGTGCCAGCAGTTTGACAGAAGCTTTCTTT. Translating gives CASSLTEAFF.

This clonotype came up a few times. The chain carries TRBV4-3 and TRBJ2-7; no definite D call. The CDR3 has 15 residues. Trimming shortened V by 0 bases and J by 3 bases, and 12 bases separated the two germline ends. Per the germline V gene, CDR1 is LGHNA and CDR2 is YSLEER. CDR3 sequence: CASSQDMALGYEQYF. In DNA, the CDR3 is TGCGCCAGCAGCCAAGATATGGCGCTAGGCTACGAGCAGTACTTC.

This clonotype occurred a few times. The rearrangement joins TRBV3-1 to TRBJ1-5; 7 bases match TRBD1. CDR1 and CDR2 from the germline V gene are LGHDT and YNNKEL (reference sequence). This CDR3 region has 15 residues. V dropped 4 bases and J dropped 0; count of bases not matched to a gene: 3. CDR3 residues: CASSPAGGSNQPQHF. The DNA for the CDR3 is TGTGCCAGCAGCCCAGCAGGGGGTAGCAATCAGCCCCAGCATTTT.

The V and J genes are TRBV18 and TRBJ2-7; 7 positions match TRBD1. Germline values: CDR1 KGHSH, CDR2 LQKENI. V was clipped by 2 bases and J by 6 bases; unmatched bases: 4. This CDR3 has 13 amino acids. The DNA for the CDR3 is TGTGCCAGCTCACCAGCCCCAGGGGGCGAGCAGTACTTC. Its translation: CASSPAPGGEQYF. Full variable domain (missing parts from reference TRBV18 and TRBJ2-7): NAGVMQNPRHLVRRRGQEARLRCSPMKGHSHVYWYRQLPEEGLKFMVYLQKENIIDESGMPKERFSAEFPKEGPSILRIQQVVRGDSAAYFCASSPAPGGEQYFGPGTRLTVT.

V is TRBV29-1 and J is TRBJ2-7; a possible D gene is TRBD2 (5 bases). Germline lookup yields CDR1 SQVTM and CDR2 ANQGSEA. The length of the CDR3 is 12 residues. V was shortened by 3 bases and J by 5 bases, with 11 bases between the two germline ends. In DNA form, the CDR3 reads TGCAGCGTTGATGTAACCGGGGACGAGCAGTACTTC. Its translation is CSVDVTGDEQYF.

In its sample, this clonotype was seen a few times. The rearrangement uses TRBV5-5 and TRBJ1-2; D not resolved. The CDR3 totals 14 residues. The V and J ends lost 0 bases and 5 bases respectively, with 11 bases between them. The germline gives CDR1 SGHKS, CDR2 YYEKEE (reference sequence). CDR3 in amino acids: CASSLDGIGYGYTF. CDR3 bases: TGTGCCAGCAGCTTGGACGGGATTGGGTATGGCTACACCTTC.

This chain uses TRBV20-1 with TRBJ2-5; 7 bases align to TRBD2. CDR1 and CDR2 (germline): DFQATT, SNEGSKA (reference sequence). This CDR3 contains 15 residues. V lost 3 bases and J lost 1; bases outside the gene matches: 8. The CDR3 DNA reads TGCAGTGCTAGCAACCTAGCGGTCCCCCAAGAGACCCAGTACTTC. This encodes CSASNLAVPQETQYF.

In its sample, this clonotype was seen a few times. The gene calls are TRBV9 and TRBJ1-5, with D uncertain. V lost 5 bases and J lost 0, with 12 bases in between. Germline V lookup: CDR1 SGDLS, CDR2 YYNGEE. The CDR3 is made up of 15 amino acids. The CDR3 DNA reads TGTGCCAGCAGTCAGGACGGATATAGCAATCAGCCCCAGCATTTT. Protein: CASSQDGYSNQPQHF.

This clonotype was counted a few times. The V gene is TRBV20-1, the J gene TRBJ2-2; D perhaps matches TRBD2 (5 bases). V was trimmed by 0 bases and J by 5 bases, leaving 13 bases between them. CDR3 length: 15 residues. Per germline, CDR1 DFQATT and CDR2 SNEGSKA (reference sequence). This chain's CDR3 is CSARDPWTGTGELFF. The DNA for the CDR3 is TGCAGTGCTAGAGACCCCTGGACGGGGACCGGGGAGCTGTTTTTT.

The genes are TRBV29-1 and TRBJ2-7; TRBD1 or TRBD2 may be the D gene (5 bases each). Germline lookup yields CDR1 SQVTM and CDR2 ANQGSEA. The CDR3 runs to 12 residues. Trimming cost V 3 bases and J 4 bases, with 10 bases left between them. This CDR3 is CSVEGERYEQYF. In DNA form, the CDR3 reads TGCAGCGTTGAGGGGGAGCGGTACGAGCAGTACTTC.